Presented here are 14 T cell receptor beta chains from one specimen sequenced in a study of technical replicates of blood from a handful of donors. Produced via immunoSEQ multiplex PCR; TCRdb's table is partial and in-frame only. The table includes 50,000 to 65,000 clones, nearly 95% detected once. Sequenced input: PBMCs. All receptors come from a human donor in good health. Some clones in this sample may be carry-over from other donors' samples.

The chain combines TRBV7-9 with TRBJ2-3, with 12 positions matching TRBD2. V was pared by 1 base and J by 4 bases, with 3 bases of the junction left unmatched. The CDR3 sequence is 16 residues long. Germline CDR1 SEHNR, CDR2 FQNEAQ (reference sequence). The CDR3 sequence is CASSLGLAGVADTQYF. CDR3 DNA sequence: TGTGCCAGCAGCTTAGGACTAGCGGGAGTTGCAGATACGCAGTATTTT.

This chain links TRBV30 with TRBJ1-5; possible D gene TRBD1, 6 bases. Germline loops: CDR1 GTSNPN, CDR2 SVGIG (reference sequence). Trimming removed 3 bases at V and 3 bases at J, with 21 bases between. The length of the CDR3 is 17 residues. The CDR3 here is CAWRGTDKGVVNQPQHF. Written as DNA, the CDR3 is TGTGCCTGGAGGGGCACAGATAAGGGGGTCGTCAATCAGCCCCAGCATTTT.

This CDR3 is CASSSRGYNEQFF. The DNA for the CDR3 is TGTGCCAGCAGTTCCAGGGGCTACAATGAGCAGTTCTTC. The chain carries TRBV6-5 and TRBJ2-1; possible D gene TRBD1, 6 bases. The germline V and J ends were trimmed by 4 bases and 3 bases, with 7 bases remaining between them. The CDR3 spans 13 residues. The germline V gene encodes CDR1 MNHEY and CDR2 SVGAGI.

V is TRBV10-3 and J is TRBJ2-7; tentative D call: TRBD2 (7 bases). Germline values: CDR1 ENHRY, CDR2 SYGVKD. V shed 9 bases and J shed 3 bases, with 18 bases lying between them. The CDR3 consists of 14 residues. The CDR3 protein is CAIRGGGSVYEQYF. CDR3 bases: TGTGCCATAAGGGGGGGTGGGAGCGTCTACGAGCAGTACTTC.

The chain carries TRBV12-5 and TRBJ2-4; D is ambiguous. There are 13 residues in the CDR3. From germline, CDR1 is LGHNT and CDR2 FRNRAP. The germline V and J ends were trimmed by 1 base and 7 bases, with 8 bases remaining between them. CDR3 amino acids: CASGLEEMNIQYF. DNA of the CDR3: TGTGCTAGTGGTTTGGAGGAGATGAACATTCAGTACTTC.

This chain links TRBV9 with TRBJ2-3, with D tentatively TRBD1 (5 bases). Trimming cost V 0 bases and J 6 bases, with 17 bases left between them. From germline, CDR1 is SGDLS and CDR2 YYNGEE. CDR3 length: 16 residues. The CDR3 spells CASSVGGAVGADTQYF. CDR3 coding DNA: TGTGCCAGCAGCGTAGGGGGCGCGGTAGGGGCGGATACGCAGTATTTT. Using reference TRBV9 and TRBJ2-3 for the parts outside the CDR3, the full variable domain is DSGVTQTPKHLITATGQRVTLRCSPRSGDLSVYWYQQSLDQGLQFLIQYYNGEERAKGNILERFSAQQFPDLHSELNLSSLELGDSALYFCASSVGGAVGADTQYFGPGTRLTVL.

V gene TRBV7-9 combines with J gene TRBJ2-7, with D perhaps TRBD1 (5 bases). V dropped 4 bases and J dropped 7 bases, with 26 bases sitting between them. Germline CDR1 is SEHNR and CDR2 is FQNEAQ (reference sequence). The CDR3 is 17 amino acids. CDR3 residues: CASSSSFEDTPRFEQYF. In DNA, the CDR3 is TGTGCCAGCAGCTCATCCTTCGAGGACACGCCAAGGTTTGAGCAGTACTTC. Complete variable domain (other parts from reference TRBV7-9 and TRBJ2-7): DTGVSQNPRHKITKRGQNVTFRCDPISEHNRLYWYRQTLGQGPEFLTYFQNEAQLEKSRLLSDRFSAERPKGSFSTLEIQRTEQGDSAMYLCASSSSFEDTPRFEQYFGPGTRLTVT.

The chain couples TRBV6-1 to TRBJ1-2; D unresolved. CDR3 length: 14 amino acids. Per germline, CDR1 MNHNS and CDR2 SASEGT. V lost 5 bases and J lost 3, with 13 bases in between. Here the CDR3 reads CASSWVGGDYGYTF. The CDR3 coding sequence is TGTGCCAGCAGTTGGGTAGGCGGGGACTATGGCTACACCTTC.

The rearrangement joins TRBV6-1 to TRBJ2-1; TRBD1 matches at 8 bases. The CDR3 runs to 15 residues. Per germline, CDR1 MNHNS and CDR2 SASEGT. V gave up 5 bases and J gave up 8 bases; unmatched junction bases: 11. The CDR3 loop is CASSPGGFAVDEQFF. CDR3 in DNA: TGTGCCAGCAGTCCAGGGGGCTTTGCTGTAGATGAGCAGTTCTTC.

This clone appeared once. This chain connects TRBV7-9 to TRBJ2-3; 9 bases fit TRBD2. Germline values: CDR1 SEHNR, CDR2 FQNEAQ (reference sequence). This CDR3 has 17 amino acids. The trim removed 3 bases at V and 5 bases at J, leaving 12 bases unmatched. The CDR3 bases are TGTGCCAGCAGCTTGAATGTCGGCGGGGGGGCCCGAGATACGCAGTATTTT. It specifies CASSLNVGGGARDTQYF.

This chain links TRBV5-1 with TRBJ2-3, with TRBD2 identical over 8 bases. Germline V lookup: CDR1 SGHRS, CDR2 YFSETQ. V dropped 5 bases and J dropped 2; count of bases not matched to a gene: 7. The CDR3 has 15 amino acids. CDR3 nucleotides: TGCGCCAGCAGACCTAGCGGGTTCCTCACAGATACGCAGTATTTT. Its translation is CASRPSGFLTDTQYF.

The V call is TRBV7-2, the J call TRBJ2-7; a possible D gene is TRBD1 (5 bases). The germline CDR1 and CDR2 sequences are SGHTA and FQGNSA. Trimming cost V 3 bases and J 3 bases, with 12 bases left between them. This CDR3 is built from 14 residues. As DNA, the CDR3 is TGTGCCAGCAGCTTCGGGCAGGGTAACTACGAGCAGTACTTC. It translates to CASSFGQGNYEQYF.

The gene calls are TRBV5-1 and TRBJ2-1; 8 nucleotides agree with TRBD2. This CDR3 contains 15 residues. Unmatched junction bases numbered 2, after V lost 2 bases and J lost 1 base. Germline V CDR1 and CDR2: SGHRS, YFSETQ. As DNA, the CDR3 is TGCGCCAGCAGCTTTTTAGCGGGGTCCTACAATGAGCAGTTCTTC. This codes for CASSFLAGSYNEQFF. The variable domain in full, completed from reference TRBV5-1 and TRBJ2-1, reads KAGVTQTPRYLIKTRGQQVTLSCSPISGHRSVSWYQQTPGQGLQFLFEYFSETQRNKGNFPGRFSGRQFSNSRSEMNVSTLELGDSALYLCASSFLAGSYNEQFFGPGTRLTVL.

A word on this clone: The same CDR3 also results from other DNA sequences found in this sample. The genes are TRBV5-1 and TRBJ1-3; D is unclear. Per the germline V gene, CDR1 is SGHRS and CDR2 is YFSETQ. The CDR3 has 15 amino acids. V lost 0 bases and J 1 base, leaving 8 bases between the germline ends. CDR3 residues: CASSLASVSGNTIYF. The CDR3 DNA sequence: TGCGCCAGCAGCTTGGCAAGCGTGTCTGGAAACACCATATATTTT.